Below, 10 T cell receptor beta chains from the same sample are listed, as sequenced in a study of shared clonotypes between healthy human individuals. The protocol was immunoSEQ multiplex PCR, while the TCRdb copy is restricted to in-frame clones and leaves out a portion. The table records about 120,000 clones, about 63% of them present only once. Sequencing input: memory CD8+ T cells sorted from blood. The subset here: CD45RO+ cells pooled with CCR7-negative TemRA cells. The receptors were gathered from a woman aged 25 to 45 in good health.

This rearrangement joins TRBV6-9 to TRBJ2-5, with 9 positions matching TRBD1. Unmatched junction bases numbered 12, after V lost 2 bases and J lost 5 bases. Germline lookup yields CDR1 MNHGY and CDR2 SVAAGI. The CDR3 is 17 residues long. The CDR3 bases are TGTGCCAGCAGTTATACTCCCCGGGACAGGGAGAGGGAGACCCAGTACTTC. Amino acids: CASSYTPRDRERETQYF.

The V gene is TRBV6-5, the J gene TRBJ2-2, with 7 positions matching TRBD2. The CDR3 length is 14 residues. Trimming cost V 8 bases and J 6 bases; bases outside gene matches: 9. Per germline, CDR1 MNHEY and CDR2 SVGAGI. The CDR3 DNA sequence: TGTGCCAGCGCCTTCGGACTAGACGCCGGGGAGCTGTTTTTT. It encodes CASAFGLDAGELFF.

This clone appeared a few times. The chain employs TRBV25-1 and TRBJ2-5; the match to TRBD1 covers 7 bases. The germline V gene has CDR1 MGHDK and CDR2 SYGVNS. This CDR3 has 15 amino acids. The V segment lost 4 bases and the J segment 3 bases; nucleotides outside the gene matches: 8. The CDR3 region is CASSGPGTEEETQYF. CDR3 sequence (DNA): TGTGCCAGCAGTGGTCCTGGGACAGAGGAAGAGACCCAGTACTTC. The complete variable domain, with remaining parts taken from reference TRBV25-1 and TRBJ2-5, reads EADIYQTPRYLVIGTGKKITLECSQTMGHDKMYWYQQDPGMELHLIHYSYGVNSTEKGDLSSESTVSRIRTEHFPLTLESARPSHTSQYLCASSGPGTEEETQYFGPGTRLLVL.

In nucleotides, the CDR3 is TGTGCCAGCAGTTACAGGGGGCTCTCCTACGAGCAGTACTTC. Translation gives CASSYRGLSYEQYF. This rearrangement joins TRBV6-6 to TRBJ2-7, with 7 bases lining up with TRBD1. This CDR3 has 14 residues. Germline CDR1 is MNHNY and CDR2 is SVGAGI (reference sequence). V lost 2 bases, J lost 0 bases, and 1 base stayed unmatched.

This sequence joins TRBV30 and TRBJ1-6; tentatively, D is TRBD1 (5 bases). The germline CDR1 and CDR2 sequences are GTSNPN and SVGIG (reference sequence). The V gene lost 2 bases and the J gene lost 0 bases, with 11 bases spanning the gap. This CDR3 contains 16 residues. CDR3 nucleotide sequence: TGTGCCTGGAGTACAGGCACCAGCTCCTATAATTCACCCCTCCACTTT. Its protein product is CAWSTGTSSYNSPLHF.

This clone has just one count. This chain links TRBV15 with TRBJ1-2, with D possibly TRBD1 on 5 matching bases. This CDR3 contains 13 residues. Germline V gives CDR1 LNHNV, CDR2 YYDKDF (reference sequence). Trimming pared 0 bases from V and 8 bases from J, leaving 10 bases between. CDR3: CATSRDLQGGYTF. In DNA form, the CDR3 reads TGTGCCACCAGCAGAGACCTTCAGGGAGGCTACACCTTC.

This clone has a count of ten or more. V is TRBV6-4 and J is TRBJ2-2; D is undetermined. Trimming cost V 4 bases and J 4 bases, with 7 bases left between them. Germline V gene data show CDR1 as MRHNA and CDR2 as SNTAGT. The CDR3 contains 13 residues. The CDR3 sequence: CASSAGATGELFF. DNA of the CDR3: TGTGCCAGCAGTGCCGGAGCCACCGGGGAGCTGTTTTTT.

On this clone: This likely reflects a read error, since a far larger clone is one base away. J is TRBJ2-5 and V is TRBV5-1; possibly TRBD2 for D (6 bases). The CDR3 sequence is 16 residues long. Trimming pared 9 bases from V and 0 bases from J, leaving 21 bases between. Germline V gives CDR1 SGHRS, CDR2 YFSETQ. Here the CDR3 reads CAIPLLTSQDQETQYF. CDR3 nucleotides: TGCGCCATCCCTCTCCTGACTAGTCAGGACCAAGAGACCCAGTACTTC.

With respect to this clone: Mismatch with germline at one junction end may stem from a read error. This chain joins TRBV4-2 and TRBJ2-7; D not resolved. The CDR3 runs 15 residues. Looked up from germline, CDR1 is LGHNA and CDR2 is YNFKEQ. CDR3 residues: CASSEDTSPSYEQYF. The CDR3 nucleotides are TGTGCCAGCAGCGAAGACACCAGCCCCTCCTACGAGCAGTACTTC.

The rearrangement joins TRBV6-1 to TRBJ2-7; TRBD2 matches 9 bases. The CDR3 length is 16 residues. Germline V gene data show CDR1 as MNHNS and CDR2 as SASEGT. The J segment lost 1 base and the V segment lost 2 bases, leaving 6 bases of the junction unmatched. The CDR3 region is CASSELSGSTSYEQYF. Written as DNA, the CDR3 is TGTGCCAGCAGTGAACTTAGCGGGAGTACTTCCTACGAGCAGTACTTC.